Listed below are T cell receptor beta chains from one sample, sequenced in a study of blood T cell repertoires in COVID-19. Measured with immunoSEQ multiplex PCR; TCRdb has only the in-frame clones, and not every one. The sample includes approximately 70,000 clones, 81% of them seen just once. The sample was peripheral blood. All receptors come from a woman aged 70-85 years with acute or convalescent COVID-19. Both conserved end residues are trimmed from each CDR3.

v_gene | CDR3aa
TRBV10-3 | AISQNGHNGGDTQY
TRBV28 | ASSKVKQGGGYT
TRBV29-1 | SVGATGQPYEQY
TRBV18 | ASSPPSLNTDTQY
TRBV5-4 | ASSLTGTYEQY
TRBV6-5 | ASYRGGQGTEAF
TRBV24-1 | ATSDGRNYGYT
TRBV11-3 | ASSLVLAGGSYNEQF
TRBV11-2 | ASSPGRAGSNQPQH
TRBV7-2 | ASSGEQGSSNYGYT
TRBV19 | ASSSTGGTEAF
TRBV29-1 | SVGTGGADTQY
TRBV21-1 | ASSNRVRASSADEQY
TRBV5-1 | ARRGGRGWRNEQF
TRBV7-2 | ASSLSEGHPFYGYT
TRBV6-1 | ASSEVVGQRSNQPQH
TRBV2 | ASSEFGGGYTDTQY
TRBV15 | ATSRDRGSSYEQY
TRBV11-2 | ASSLARGLAGNSYEQY
TRBV6-5 | ASSYSRYRADTQY
TRBV9 | ASSVGTHDRQETQY
TRBV7-9 | ASSLAGYGYT
TRBV7-2 | ASSYRTSEETQY
TRBV2 | ASRGPREFSNEQF
TRBV4-1 | ASSQGRQETQY
TRBV29-1 | SVEGLAGAPYNEQF
TRBV19 | ASSPTGWGSPLH
TRBV3-1/TRBV3-2 | ASSRDINDYNEQF
TRBV4-3 | ASSQDTSGDEQY
TRBV5-1 | ASSLAIAEVPHIWDEQF
TRBV7-2 | ASSPNYQSTDTQY
TRBV21-1 | ASSNPTGVEQPQH
TRBV6-1 | ASSPGTSVEEQF
TRBV11-3 | ASSRGTSELSETQY
TRBV30 | AWSVSYRFQRSGNTIY
TRBV15 | ATSRDGSPQY
TRBV7-2 | ASSFPTGGGRETQY
TRBV30 | AWRSKRGGAGELF
TRBV30 | AWRDRSREKLF
TRBV2 | ASRGTGLMNTEAF
TRBV19 | ASSIGTIGEQY
TRBV3-1/TRBV3-2 | ASSLGQGATNEKLF
TRBV12-3/TRBV12-4 | ASSSDSGYT
TRBV3-1/TRBV3-2 | ASSQARVTEAF
TRBV28 | ASKSQGANYGYT
TRBV3-1/TRBV3-2 | ASSLGLAGSSYEQY
TRBV24-1 | ATSDSGPRRGYT
TRBV25-1 | ASRETSGSNIQY
TRBV28 | ASSLVGENYEQY
TRBV5-1 | ASKEQGAETQY
TRBV5-4 | ASSLRGGTDTQY
TRBV27 | ASSPFGNSPLH